This section outlines one T cell receptor (beta chain) sequence together with its context. The antigen is undetermined. This sample's time point: week 47, end of study. In the vaccine, a single dose held 300 ug of the mutant IDH1 20-mer peptide, along with topical imiquimod. V was trimmed by 4 bases and J by 3 bases, leaving 13 bases between them. In germline, CDR1 is SNHLY, CDR2 FYNNEI. This CDR3 is 14 amino acids long. Profiling relied on immunoSEQ multiplex PCR, and the TCRdb table lists in-frame clones only, not all of them. The repertoire includes 30,000 to 35,000 clones, approximately 89% of them detected once, and 2% to 2.5% sits in the top ten. This sample is part of a study of a mutant IDH1 vaccine in newly diagnosed glioma.

The receptor's source is a middle-aged man with glioma. The V gene is TRBV2, the J gene TRBJ2-7, with TRBD2 as a possible D gene (5 bases). Specimen: PBMCs, collected from a glioma patient whose treatment included an IDH1 peptide vaccine. The CDR3 protein is CASSAILGGYEQYF. The CDR3, as DNA: TGTGCCAGCAGTGCAATACTAGGTGGCTACGAGCAGTACTTC.